The 17 T cell receptor beta chains reported below all come from one sample, sequenced in a study of blood T cell repertoires in COVID-19. Data came from immunoSEQ multiplex PCR; TCRdb stores just in-frame clones and leaves some out. The data contain a few hundred thousand clones, about nine tenths of them singletons. The specimen was PBMCs or T cells enriched from blood (not recorded which). The receptors here all came from a man in his late teens or twenties who had recovered from COVID-19.

The chain has TRBV27 and TRBJ1-4, with a tentative D call TRBD1 (6 bases). Germline CDR1 MNHEY, CDR2 SMNVEV (reference sequence). V lost 2 bases and J lost 4, with 14 bases in between. The CDR3 loop spans 16 amino acids. CDR3 nucleotides: TGTGCCAGCAGTTTAGCAGGGACAAAGATTAATGAAAAACTGTTTTTT. Amino acids: CASSLAGTKINEKLFF.

The rearrangement links TRBV5-1 to TRBJ2-1; 9 bases fit TRBD2. J gave up 4 bases and V 5 bases, and 7 bases lay outside the gene matches. CDR1 is SGHRS and CDR2 is YFSETQ in the germline V gene. The CDR3 is 15 residues long. Here the CDR3 reads CASRTEAGGYNEQFF. The CDR3 coding sequence is TGCGCCAGCAGGACTGAAGCGGGAGGATACAATGAGCAGTTCTTC.

As regards this clone: This same CDR3 is encoded by further DNA sequences in the sample. The chain combines TRBV6-5 with TRBJ2-7, with TRBD1 matching 11 bases. The junction had 2 bases not matched to a gene; V was cut back by 6 bases and J by 4 bases. The CDR3 contains 13 residues. CDR1 is MNHEY and CDR2 is SVGAGI in the germline V gene. The CDR3 spells CASSRDRGYEQYF. The CDR3 nucleotides are TGTGCCAGCAGCCGGGACAGGGGGTACGAGCAGTACTTC.

The J gene is TRBJ2-2, the V gene TRBV4-1, with a possible D match to TRBD2 (5 bases). The germline CDR1 and CDR2 sequences are MGHRA and YSYEKL. Trimming pared 1 base from V and 5 bases from J, leaving 14 bases between. The CDR3 runs to 16 residues. The DNA of the CDR3 is TGCGCCAGCAGCCAAGGGGCACGGGGTATTACCGGGGAGCTGTTTTTT. Protein product: CASSQGARGITGELFF.

The chain couples TRBV29-1 to TRBJ2-1; D is perhaps TRBD2 (6 bases). Germline CDR1 and CDR2: SQVTM and ANQGSEA. The V end lost 7 bases, the J end lost 1 base, and 14 bases lay between the germline ends. This CDR3 spans 14 amino acids. The CDR3 nucleotides are TGCAGCGCTGGGGGGACCAATTCCTACAATGAGCAGTTCTTC. Translating it yields CSAGGTNSYNEQFF.

The rearrangement uses TRBV10-3 and TRBJ2-7, with D perhaps matching TRBD1 (5 bases). Germline V gene data show CDR1 as ENHRY and CDR2 as SYGVKD. The CDR3 covers 14 residues. With 4 bases removed from V and 5 bases from J, the gap between germline ends came to 15 bases. The CDR3 region is CAISADSRLDEQYF. CDR3 DNA: TGTGCCATCAGTGCAGACAGCCGCCTTGACGAGCAGTACTTC.

This chain connects TRBV19 to TRBJ1-5; D is undetermined. The germline V gene has CDR1 LNHDA and CDR2 SQIVND (reference sequence). The CDR3 is made up of 19 amino acids. Between the trimmed V and J ends, which lost 1 base and 0 bases, there was a span of 19 bases. The CDR3 coding sequence is TGTGCCAGTAGTATAGGGAGCCTGAGAAGAATCTATAGCAATCAGCCCCAGCATTTT. Translating gives CASSIGSLRRIYSNQPQHF.

The chain joins TRBV6-1 to TRBJ2-2; D not resolved. This CDR3 has 15 amino acids. V was clipped by 2 bases and J by 6 bases, with 13 bases between them. Looked up from germline, CDR1 is MNHNS and CDR2 is SASEGT. CDR3 in amino acids: CASSELVAAPGELFF. Written as DNA, the CDR3 is TGTGCCAGCAGTGAATTGGTCGCAGCGCCCGGGGAGCTGTTTTTT.

This clone was seen a single time. The chain is built from TRBV28 and TRBJ1-5; D might be TRBD1 (6 bases). The germline V gene has CDR1 MDHEN and CDR2 SYDVKM. The CDR3 consists of 13 residues. The ends were cut back, 5 bases at V and 7 bases at J, with 12 bases in the middle. CDR3 residues: CASSGGVAQPQHF. For the CDR3, the DNA is TGTGCCAGCAGTGGGGGCGTCGCGCAGCCCCAGCATTTT. Complete variable domain (other parts from reference TRBV28 and TRBJ1-5): DVKVTQSSRYLVKRTGEKVFLECVQDMDHENMFWYRQDPGLGLRLIYFSYDVKMKEKGDIPEGYSVSREKKERFSLILESASTNQTSMYLCASSGGVAQPQHFGDGTRLSIL.

J is TRBJ1-6 and V is TRBV2; no clear D. This CDR3 region has 13 residues. Germline V gene lookup returns CDR1 SNHLY and CDR2 FYNNEI. The germline V and J ends were trimmed by 7 bases and 10 bases, with 14 bases remaining between them. DNA of the CDR3: TGTGCCAGCAAGGCGGGATTAGAATCACCCCTCCACTTT. Protein: CASKAGLESPLHF.

This clone has just one count. The chain is built from TRBV12-5 and TRBJ1-5; 7 nucleotides agree with TRBD1. V was pared by 2 bases and J by 1 base, with 8 bases of the junction left unmatched. This CDR3 comprises 17 residues. Germline values: CDR1 LGHNT, CDR2 FRNRAP. The DNA of the CDR3 is TGTGCTAGTGGTTTGCCCATCAGGACAGGCAGCAATCAGCCCCAGCATTTT. It translates to CASGLPIRTGSNQPQHF.

The table lists this clone with a count of one. CDR3 sequence reads: CASSLEFEVNTEAFF. The CDR3, as DNA: TGTGCCAGCAGCTTAGAGTTTGAGGTGAACACTGAAGCTTTCTTT. V gene TRBV11-2 combines with J gene TRBJ1-1, with no clear D. V gave up 0 bases and J gave up 0 bases, with 8 bases separating them. The CDR3 spans 15 residues. The germline gives CDR1 SGHAT, CDR2 FQNNGV. Using reference TRBV11-2 and TRBJ1-1 for the parts outside the CDR3, the full variable domain is EAGVAQSPRYKIIEKRQSVAFWCNPISGHATLYWYQQILGQGPKLLIQFQNNGVVDDSQLPKDRFSAERLKGVDSTLKIQPAKLEDSAVYLCASSLEFEVNTEAFFGQGTRLTVV.

The V and J genes are TRBV5-4 and TRBJ1-5; D is unclear. CDR1 and CDR2 (germline): SGHNT, YYREEE (reference sequence). Trimming shortened V by 2 bases and J by 4 bases, and 7 bases separated the two germline ends. The CDR3 runs to 13 residues. The CDR3: CASSFNRNQPQHF. The DNA for the CDR3 is TGTGCCAGCAGCTTTAATAGAAATCAGCCCCAGCATTTT. The variable domain in full, with the rest retrieved from reference TRBV5-4 and TRBJ1-5, is ETGVTQSPTHLIKTRGQQVTLRCSSQSGHNTVSWYQQALGQGPQFIFQYYREEENGRGNFPPRFSGLQFPNYSSELNVNALELDDSALYLCASSFNRNQPQHFGDGTRLSIL.

This chain links TRBV30 with TRBJ1-3, with D maybe TRBD1 (5 bases). This CDR3 is built from 14 residues. Germline CDR1 is GTSNPN and CDR2 is SVGIG (reference sequence). Between the trimmed V and J ends, which lost 3 bases and 0 bases, there was a span of 9 bases. CDR3 sequence: CAWRGGISGNTIYF. CDR3 nucleotide sequence: TGTGCCTGGAGGGGGGGAATCTCTGGAAACACCATATATTTT.

The V call is TRBV15, the J call TRBJ2-7, with a weak D call TRBD2 (7 bases). There are 19 residues in the CDR3. V was cut by 0 bases and J by 6 bases, with 27 bases left in between. Germline CDR1 LNHNV, CDR2 YYDKDF (reference sequence). The CDR3 sequence: CATSRDLMRSTWGGGEQYF. The CDR3 nucleotides read TGTGCCACCAGCAGAGATTTAATGCGAAGCACGTGGGGGGGCGGCGAGCAGTACTTC. Based on the CDR3 plus reference TRBV15 and TRBJ2-7, the full variable domain is DAMVIQNPRYQVTQFGKPVTLSCSQTLNHNVMYWYQQKSSQAPKLLFHYYDKDFNNEADTPDNFQSRRPNTSFCFLDIRSPGLGDTAMYLCATSRDLMRSTWGGGEQYFGPGTRLTVT.

The chain links TRBV19 to TRBJ2-7, with a possible D match to TRBD1 (6 bases). The CDR3 is 15 amino acids. Trimming shortened V by 2 bases and J by 4 bases, and 15 bases separated the two germline ends. The germline gives CDR1 LNHDA, CDR2 SQIVND (reference sequence). The CDR3 is CASSISARGRYEQYF. CDR3 nucleotides: TGTGCCAGTAGTATATCCGCCAGGGGACGATACGAGCAGTACTTC.

This clone showed up just once. This chain joins TRBV28 and TRBJ2-3, with 9 bases identical to TRBD2. There are 15 residues in the CDR3. Germline lookup yields CDR1 MDHEN and CDR2 SYDVKM. V trimming: 3 bases; J trimming: 3 bases; junction bases outside the gene matches: 4. The CDR3 sequence is CASSFSGSGTDTQYF. The CDR3 DNA reads as TGTGCCAGCAGTTTTAGCGGGAGTGGTACAGATACGCAGTATTTT. Full variable domain (missing parts from reference TRBV28 and TRBJ2-3): DVKVTQSSRYLVKRTGEKVFLECVQDMDHENMFWYRQDPGLGLRLIYFSYDVKMKEKGDIPEGYSVSREKKERFSLILESASTNQTSMYLCASSFSGSGTDTQYFGPGTRLTVL.